Listed here are 24 T cell receptor beta chains from one sample, sequenced in a study of blood T cell repertoires in COVID-19. Libraries were prepared by immunoSEQ multiplex PCR; TCRdb keeps only in-frame clonotypes and omits some of them. Altogether 50,000 to 60,000 clones are present, 82% being singletons, with the ten largest covering roughly 6.4%. The sample consisted of peripheral blood. The source of these receptors is a human donor in a cohort sampled during active or convalescent COVID-19.

The J gene is TRBJ1-6, the V gene TRBV25-1, with a weak D call TRBD1 (6 bases). Germline CDR1 is MGHDK and CDR2 is SYGVNS. The CDR3 has 16 amino acids. V was clipped by 2 bases and J by 0 bases, with 8 bases between them. In nucleotides, the CDR3 is TGTGCCAGCAGTGAAGAAGGGGGCTCCTATAATTCACCCCTCCACTTT. This sequence encodes CASSEEGGSYNSPLHF. The variable domain in full, completed from reference TRBV25-1 and TRBJ1-6, reads EADIYQTPRYLVIGTGKKITLECSQTMGHDKMYWYQQDPGMELHLIHYSYGVNSTEKGDLSSESTVSRIRTEHFPLTLESARPSHTSQYLCASSEEGGSYNSPLHFGNGTRLTVT.

The chain combines TRBV4-2 with TRBJ2-5; 11 positions match TRBD2. The CDR3 consists of 18 residues. J was trimmed by 1 base and V by 0 bases; bases with no gene match: 7. Germline V gives CDR1 LGHNA, CDR2 YNFKEQ. DNA of the CDR3: TGTGCCAGCAGCCAAGAGAGCGTGGGACTAGCGGCCCAAGAGACCCAGTACTTC. Protein product: CASSQESVGLAAQETQYF.

The genes are TRBV4-2 and TRBJ2-2; 11 nucleotides match TRBD2. The CDR3 runs to 19 residues. V shed 1 base and J 3 bases; nucleotides not matched to a gene: 10. Germline CDR1 reads LGHNA; CDR2 reads YNFKEQ. The CDR3 bases are TGTGCCAGCAGCCAAGTAAATAGCGGGGGGGCCCTTGACACCGGGGAGCTGTTTTTT. Protein sequence: CASSQVNSGGALDTGELFF.

This clone has only a few counts. The chain joins TRBV7-9 to TRBJ1-1; the D is unclear. CDR1 and CDR2 from the germline V gene are SEHNR and FQNEAQ (reference sequence). This CDR3 has 13 residues. The V gene lost 5 bases and the J gene lost 5 bases, with 12 bases spanning the gap. The CDR3 spells CASSPILRTEAFF. The CDR3, as DNA: TGTGCCAGCAGCCCCATTCTTCGGACTGAAGCTTTCTTT.

The genes are TRBV5-8 and TRBJ1-5; D gene uncertain. Per germline, CDR1 SGHTS and CDR2 YDEGEE. The CDR3 sequence is 17 residues long. Deletions cut 3 bases from V and 3 bases from J, with 19 bases between. This chain's CDR3 is CASSSPGPSGYNQPQHF. CDR3 nucleotides: TGTGCCAGCAGCTCCCCCGGCCCTTCAGGTTACAATCAGCCCCAGCATTTT.

This sequence joins TRBV18 and TRBJ2-2; possible D gene TRBD1, 5 bases. The CDR3 loop spans 16 amino acids. Germline assignment: CDR1 KGHSH and CDR2 LQKENI. V shed 0 bases and J shed 3 bases, with 11 bases lying between them. CDR3 protein: CASSPPGRVDTGELFF. CDR3 coding DNA: TGTGCCAGCTCACCACCTGGCAGGGTGGACACCGGGGAGCTGTTTTTT. Variable domain in full (rest from reference TRBV18 and TRBJ2-2): NAGVMQNPRHLVRRRGQEARLRCSPMKGHSHVYWYRQLPEEGLKFMVYLQKENIIDESGMPKERFSAEFPKEGPSILRIQQVVRGDSAAYFCASSPPGRVDTGELFFGEGSRLTVL.

This chain links TRBV7-2 with TRBJ2-3; D possibly corresponds to TRBD1 (6 bases). Germline CDR1 is SGHTA and CDR2 is FQGNSA. The CDR3 has 16 residues. Between the trimmed V and J ends, which lost 3 bases and 0 bases, there was a span of 13 bases. The CDR3: CASSFNRAFSTDTQYF. The DNA of the CDR3 is TGTGCCAGCAGCTTTAACAGGGCTTTCAGCACAGATACGCAGTATTTT.

The chain joins TRBV2 to TRBJ1-1, with D perhaps TRBD1 (5 bases). V gave up 3 bases and J gave up 3 bases, with 8 bases separating them. This CDR3 region has 13 residues. Germline CDR1 reads SNHLY; CDR2 reads FYNNEI. The CDR3 sequence is CASSDGGYTEAFF. CDR3 in DNA: TGTGCCAGCAGTGACGGGGGTTACACTGAAGCTTTCTTT.

The CDR3 protein is CASSLAPSGTSTDTQYF. CDR3 nucleotide sequence: TGTGCCAGCAGCTTAGCCCCTAGCGGGACCAGCACAGATACGCAGTATTTT. This chain links TRBV7-2 with TRBJ2-3; TRBD2 aligns across 9 bases. The CDR3 spans 17 residues. The germline V gene encodes CDR1 SGHTA and CDR2 FQGNSA. V lost 0 bases and J lost 0; bases outside the gene matches: 4.

The chain recombines TRBV19 with TRBJ1-1; TRBD1 matches 9 bases. This CDR3 has 14 amino acids. Trimming cost V 5 bases and J 1 base; bases outside gene matches: 2. Looked up from germline, CDR1 is LNHDA and CDR2 is SQIVND (reference sequence). In nucleotides, the CDR3 is TGTGCCAGTAGTCGGGACAGGGCGAACACTGAAGCTTTCTTT. Its protein product is CASSRDRANTEAFF.

This CDR3 reads CASSERGLRSYEQYF. The CDR3 DNA is TGCGCCAGCAGTGAGAGGGGACTACGATCCTACGAGCAGTACTTC. The rearrangement uses TRBV10-1 and TRBJ2-7; 7 bases are shared with TRBD2. The CDR3 runs to 15 residues. Germline CDR1 WNHNN, CDR2 SYGVQD (reference sequence). V shed 2 bases, J shed 1 base, and the junction held 5 bases outside the gene matches.

This clone turned up a few times. The V gene is TRBV7-9, the J gene TRBJ1-1; TRBD1 might be the D (6 bases). CDR1 and CDR2 (germline): SEHNR, FQNEAQ (reference sequence). The V end lost 6 bases, the J end lost 7 bases, and 15 bases lay between the germline ends. The CDR3 has 13 residues. CDR3 in DNA: TGTGCCAGCAGTTTCGGACAGCACAGTGAAGCTTTCTTT. It codes for CASSFGQHSEAFF.

V and J are TRBV2 and TRBJ2-1; perhaps TRBD1 as D (6 bases). This CDR3 spans 13 amino acids. Germline loops: CDR1 SNHLY, CDR2 FYNNEI. The V end lost 7 bases, the J end lost 5 bases, and 12 bases lay between the germline ends. The CDR3 loop reads CASIYPGDNEQFF. The CDR3 DNA follows: TGTGCCAGCATTTATCCAGGGGACAATGAGCAGTTCTTC. The full variable domain, its missing parts supplied by reference TRBV2 and TRBJ2-1, is EPEVTQTPSHQVTQMGQEVILRCVPISNHLYFYWYRQILGQKVEFLVSFYNNEISEKSEIFDDQFSVERPDGSNFTLKIRSTKLEDSAMYFCASIYPGDNEQFFGPGTRLTVL.

This chain connects TRBV6-6 to TRBJ1-2; TRBD1 agrees at 8 bases. This CDR3 comprises 15 residues. Germline V gene sequence: CDR1 MNHNY, CDR2 SVGAGI (reference sequence). Trimming cost V 6 bases and J 1 base; bases outside gene matches: 7. CDR3 in amino acids: CASSHRTGINYGYTF. The DNA for the CDR3 is TGTGCCAGCAGCCACCGGACAGGGATTAACTATGGCTACACCTTC.

A single count supports this clone. The V gene is TRBV10-3, the J gene TRBJ1-6; tentative D call: TRBD1 (5 bases). CDR1 ENHRY and CDR2 SYGVKD come from the germline V gene. V was trimmed by 0 bases and J by 7 bases, leaving 16 bases between them. This CDR3 contains 17 residues. The CDR3 reads CAISESTGTPRNSPLHF. In DNA, the CDR3 is TGTGCCATCAGTGAGTCCACCGGGACTCCTAGGAATTCACCCCTCCACTTT.

V gene TRBV4-3 combines with J gene TRBJ2-7; the D is unclear. Trimming left V 5 bases short and J 0 bases short, with 14 bases between. Germline CDR1 is LGHNA and CDR2 is YSLEER. The CDR3 runs to 15 residues. For the CDR3, the DNA is TGCGCCAGCAGCGAGACGGCCCGCGGCTCCTACGAGCAGTACTTC. It specifies CASSETARGSYEQYF.

For the CDR3, the DNA is TGTGCCAGCAGCTCATACCCTACAGGGGGCACAGGCGAGCAGTACTTC. Its protein is CASSSYPTGGTGEQYF. The chain uses TRBV11-2 and TRBJ2-7, with TRBD1 matching over 9 bases. The CDR3 sequence is 16 residues long. Germline CDR1 and CDR2: SGHAT and FQNNGV. Trimming cost V 4 bases and J 6 bases; bases outside gene matches: 13.

This sequence joins TRBV6-5 and TRBJ2-3; unclear D gene. With 5 bases removed from V and 8 bases from J, the gap between germline ends came to 11 bases. CDR3 length: 12 amino acids. Looked up from germline, CDR1 is MNHEY and CDR2 is SVGAGI. CDR3 residues: CASSPARGTQYF. The CDR3 nucleotides read TGTGCCAGCAGTCCCGCGCGTGGTACGCAGTATTTT.

The J gene is TRBJ1-2, the V gene TRBV19; D ambiguous. CDR3 length: 14 amino acids. Germline V lookup: CDR1 LNHDA, CDR2 SQIVND (reference sequence). V was trimmed by 7 bases and J by 5 bases, leaving 17 bases between them. CDR3 DNA: TGTGCCAGTATTCTCGAGGGCAGAGATTATGGCTACACCTTC. Amino acids: CASILEGRDYGYTF.

The V and J genes are TRBV20-1 and TRBJ2-1; the match to TRBD1 covers 8 bases. Trimming took 5 bases from V and 9 from J; bases not matched to a gene: 3. The germline CDR1 and CDR2 sequences are DFQATT and SNEGSKA (reference sequence). This CDR3 has 11 residues. The CDR3 loop reads CSASGGGEQFF. The CDR3 DNA is TGCAGTGCTTCAGGGGGCGGTGAGCAGTTCTTC.

The chain has TRBV7-2 and TRBJ1-1; TRBD1 matches 7 bases. The CDR3 has 14 residues. Germline trimming cut 5 bases from V and 1 base from J; bases unmatched to any gene: 4. Germline CDR1 SGHTA, CDR2 FQGNSA. The CDR3: CASSQDRQNTEAFF. For the CDR3, the DNA is TGTGCCAGCAGCCAGGACAGGCAGAACACTGAAGCTTTCTTT.

The chain links TRBV5-1 to TRBJ2-5; 14 bases are a match to TRBD2. Germline CDR1 reads SGHRS; CDR2 reads YFSETQ. The trim removed 4 bases at V and 6 bases at J, leaving 8 bases unmatched. CDR3 length equals 16 residues. CDR3 loop: CASSPPGLAGGKTQYF. CDR3 DNA sequence: TGCGCCAGCAGCCCCCCCGGACTAGCGGGGGGAAAGACCCAGTACTTC. The complete variable domain, with remaining parts taken from reference TRBV5-1 and TRBJ2-5, reads KAGVTQTPRYLIKTRGQQVTLSCSPISGHRSVSWYQQTPGQGLQFLFEYFSETQRNKGNFPGRFSGRQFSNSRSEMNVSTLELGDSALYLCASSPPGLAGGKTQYFGPGTRLLVL.

The CDR3: CASSPRGGDTGELFF. CDR3 bases: TGTGCCAGCAGCCCGCGGGGGGGCGACACCGGGGAGCTGTTTTTT. The V call is TRBV5-4, the J call TRBJ2-2; TRBD2 agrees at 9 bases. The germline gives CDR1 SGHNT, CDR2 YYREEE (reference sequence). Trimming cost V 4 bases and J 3 bases; bases outside gene matches: 4. The CDR3 extends over 15 amino acids.

This clone was detected once. J is TRBJ1-2 and V is TRBV9, with D possibly matching TRBD1 (5 bases). Germline values: CDR1 SGDLS, CDR2 YYNGEE. V dropped 0 bases and J dropped 5 bases, with 11 bases sitting between them. This CDR3 comprises 14 residues. The CDR3 protein is CASSVVGEGYGYTF. The CDR3 DNA follows: TGTGCCAGCAGCGTAGTGGGGGAGGGGTATGGCTACACCTTC.